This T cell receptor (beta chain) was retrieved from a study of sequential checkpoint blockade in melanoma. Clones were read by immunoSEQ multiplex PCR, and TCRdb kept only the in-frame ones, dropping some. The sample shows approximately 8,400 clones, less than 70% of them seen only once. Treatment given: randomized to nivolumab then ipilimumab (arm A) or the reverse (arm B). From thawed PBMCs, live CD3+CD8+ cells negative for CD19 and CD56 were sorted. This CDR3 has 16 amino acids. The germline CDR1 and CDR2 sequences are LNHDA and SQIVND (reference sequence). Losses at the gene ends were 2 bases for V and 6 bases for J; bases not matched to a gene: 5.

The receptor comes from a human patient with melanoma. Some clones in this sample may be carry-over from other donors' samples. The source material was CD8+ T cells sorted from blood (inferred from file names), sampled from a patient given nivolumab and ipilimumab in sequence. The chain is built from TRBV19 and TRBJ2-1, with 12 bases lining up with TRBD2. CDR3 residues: CASSISLAGGPNEQFF. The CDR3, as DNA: TGTGCCAGTAGTATATCCCTAGCGGGGGGGCCCAATGAGCAGTTCTTC.